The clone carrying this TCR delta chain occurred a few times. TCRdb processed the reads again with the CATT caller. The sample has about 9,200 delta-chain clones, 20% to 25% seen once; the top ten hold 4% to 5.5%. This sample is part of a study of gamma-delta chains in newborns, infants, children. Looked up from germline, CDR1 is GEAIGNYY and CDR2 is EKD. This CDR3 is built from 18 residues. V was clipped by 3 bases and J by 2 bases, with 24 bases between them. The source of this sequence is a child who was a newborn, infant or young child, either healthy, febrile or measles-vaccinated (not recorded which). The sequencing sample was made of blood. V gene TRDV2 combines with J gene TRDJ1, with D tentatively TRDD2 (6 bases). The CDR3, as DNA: TGTGCCTGTGACCGCCTTCCAGGTACATCGGGTGATACCGATAAACTCATCTTT. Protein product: CACDRLPGTSGDTDKLIF.